The clone carrying this TCR beta chain was observed a single time. This entry comes from a study of blood T cell repertoires in COVID-19. Study-level information: Donors in the United States, Italy and Spain gave samples during acute or convalescent COVID-19.

Per the study methods: For nucleated cells, counts were estimated from reference gene primer amplification. Measured with immunoSEQ multiplex PCR; TCRdb has only the in-frame clones, and not every one. V and J calls and clone size are copied from that table; D and trimming were computed from the DNA. The sample has some 200,000 clones, 84% seen once; the top ten hold approximately 8.1%. CDR3 length equals 14 residues. The germline V gene has CDR1 MDHEN and CDR2 SYDVKM. V was shortened by 5 bases and J by 4 bases, with 11 bases between the two germline ends. The chain combines TRBV28 with TRBJ2-2; D might be TRBD2 (5 bases). This receptor was obtained from a woman in her forties or fifties with active or convalescent COVID-19. The specimen was peripheral blood. CDR3 region: CASSPARATGELFF. The CDR3 region has the DNA TGTGCCAGCAGTCCCGCGCGGGCCACCGGGGAGCTGTTTTTT.